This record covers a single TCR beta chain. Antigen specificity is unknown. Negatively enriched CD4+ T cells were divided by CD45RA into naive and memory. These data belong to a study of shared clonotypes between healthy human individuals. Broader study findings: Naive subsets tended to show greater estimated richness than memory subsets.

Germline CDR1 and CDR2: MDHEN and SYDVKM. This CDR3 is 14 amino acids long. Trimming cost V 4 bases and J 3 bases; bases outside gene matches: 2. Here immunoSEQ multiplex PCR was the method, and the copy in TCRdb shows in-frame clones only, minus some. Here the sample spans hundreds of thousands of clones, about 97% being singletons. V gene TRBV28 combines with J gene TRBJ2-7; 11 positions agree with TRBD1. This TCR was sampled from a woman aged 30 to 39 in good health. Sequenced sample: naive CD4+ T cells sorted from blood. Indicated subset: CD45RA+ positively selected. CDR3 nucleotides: TGTGCCAGCAGTTCCGGGACAGGGGGCTACGAGCAGTACTTC. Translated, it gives CASSSGTGGYEQYF.